The rows below give T cell receptor beta chains drawn from one sample of a study of CD8+ T cells in alopecia areata. Using immunoSEQ multiplex PCR, the repertoire was profiled, and TCRdb retains in-frame clones only, with some absent. In the table there are approximately 43,000 clones, 65% of which are singletons. The sequences come from CD8+ T cells sorted from blood, collected at week 4, from a patient treated with tofacitinib. These receptors were collected from a human donor with alopecia areata. Each CDR3 is given with its conserved first and last residue. Each record gives: J gene, V gene, clone size, D gene, CDR3 DNA, CDR3 protein. D genes are given only for firm matches. Expanded clones get a size class; other rows say once, few or many, or leave the size out.

>TRBJ2-7|TRBV27|NA|TRBD1
TGTGCCAGCAGTCCCCGACAGGGACGTTACGAGCAGTACTTC
CASSPRQGRYEQYF
>TRBJ2-1|TRBV30|NA|TRBD2
TGTGCCTGGCGAAACGGGGGGTACAATGAGCAGTTCTTC
CAWRNGGYNEQFF
>TRBJ2-3|TRBV4-3|NA|TRBD1
TGCGCCAGCAGCCAAGATGGACAGGGGTCCTCTACGCAGTATTTT
CASSQDGQGSSTQYF
>TRBJ2-7|TRBV28|few|NA
TGTGCCAGCAGCTCCGCCCAGGGGGGCCACGAGCAGTACTTC
CASSSAQGGHEQYF
>TRBJ1-1|TRBV9|few|NA
TGTGCCAGCAGCCCCTGGGACTCCTCTATGAACACTGAAGCTTTCTTT
CASSPWDSSMNTEAFF
>TRBJ1-5|TRBV29-1|NA|TRBD1
TGCAGCGTTAGACAGGGAGAGGGCAATCAGCCCCAGCATTTT
CSVRQGEGNQPQHF
>TRBJ2-2|TRBV6-5|NA|NA
TGTGCCAGCAGTTACAAGTACACCGGGGAGCTGTTTTTT
CASSYKYTGELFF
>TRBJ2-1|TRBV7-8|NA|NA
TGTGCCAGCAGCTTAGAGTTGGGGAATGAGCAGTTCTTC
CASSLELGNEQFF
>TRBJ1-1|TRBV7-9|NA|NA
TGTGCCAGCAGCTTAGGAGCGGAGGGTGAAGCTTTCTTT
CASSLGAEGEAFF
>TRBJ2-1|TRBV7-8|NA|TRBD2
TGTGCCAGCAGCTTCGGGTCCGGGGGGAAAGGGGTTTACAATGAGCAGTTCTTC
CASSFGSGGKGVYNEQFF
>TRBJ2-3|TRBV19|NA|TRBD2
TGTGCCAGTAGTAGTGGTCCCACTAGCGGGCATAGCACAGATACGCAGTATTTT
CASSSGPTSGHSTDTQYF
>TRBJ1-5|TRBV29-1|NA|TRBD1
TGCAGCGTTAAACCCGGGACAGTCTATAGCAATCAGCCCCAGCATTTT
CSVKPGTVYSNQPQHF
>TRBJ2-1|TRBV10-3|medium-sized|TRBD1
TGTGCCATCAGTGACGGGGACAGCCGGTTCTTC
CAISDGDSRFF
>TRBJ2-4|TRBV29-1|NA|NA
TGCAGCGTTGACAGGGTCAGTGCGGACATTCAGTACTTC
CSVDRVSADIQYF
>TRBJ2-7|TRBV7-9|NA|TRBD1
TGTGCCAGCAGCTCACAGGGGAACTCCTACGAGCAGTACTTC
CASSSQGNSYEQYF